One sample yielded the 14 T cell receptor beta chains listed below, sequenced in a study of blood T cell repertoires in COVID-19. Generated by immunoSEQ multiplex PCR, the TCRdb table keeps only in-frame clones and is missing some. The table lists approximately 140,000 clones, around 89% of them singletons. The sample consisted of peripheral blood. The receptors come from a man aged 45-60 years with active or convalescent COVID-19.

This chain joins TRBV28 and TRBJ2-7; D may be TRBD2 (6 bases). V lost 3 bases, J lost 3 bases, and 15 bases lay in between. This CDR3 spans 15 amino acids. The germline V gene has CDR1 MDHEN and CDR2 SYDVKM. CDR3 coding DNA: TGTGCCAGCAGTTTTCTCGCCGGAGGGAGCTACGAGCAGTACTTC. Translating gives CASSFLAGGSYEQYF. The full variable domain, its missing parts supplied by reference TRBV28 and TRBJ2-7, is DVKVTQSSRYLVKRTGEKVFLECVQDMDHENMFWYRQDPGLGLRLIYFSYDVKMKEKGDIPEGYSVSREKKERFSLILESASTNQTSMYLCASSFLAGGSYEQYFGPGTRLTVT.

The chain is built from TRBV5-1 and TRBJ2-5, with 7 positions matching TRBD2. With 2 bases clipped from V and 5 bases from J, the junction kept 6 bases outside the gene matches. Germline CDR1 reads SGHRS; CDR2 reads YFSETQ. The CDR3 is 14 amino acids. CDR3 residues: CASSFGTIRETQYF. CDR3 in DNA: TGCGCCAGCAGCTTCGGGACTATACGGGAGACCCAGTACTTC.

The V call is TRBV29-1, the J call TRBJ1-2; perhaps TRBD1 as D (6 bases). The CDR3 runs 12 residues. In germline, CDR1 is SQVTM, CDR2 ANQGSEA. The ends were cut back, 5 bases at V and 7 bases at J, with 14 bases in the middle. The CDR3 loop is CSVRTGRGGYTF. DNA for the CDR3: TGCAGCGTTCGAACAGGGAGGGGTGGCTACACCTTC. The full variable domain, in which reference TRBV29-1 and TRBJ1-2 provide the parts outside the CDR3, is SAVISQKPSRDICQRGTSLTIQCQVDSQVTMMFWYRQQPGQSLTLIATANQGSEATYESGFVIDKFPISRPNLTFSTLTVSNMSPEDSSIYLCSVRTGRGGYTFGSGTRLTVV.

CDR3 amino acids: CASSWGLAGTTGELFF. In DNA form, the CDR3 reads TGTGCCAGCAGCTGGGGACTAGCGGGAACCACCGGGGAGCTGTTTTTT. The chain combines TRBV7-8 with TRBJ2-2; 13 bases line up with TRBD2. CDR1 SGHVS and CDR2 FQNEAQ come from the germline V gene. The ends lost 4 bases at V and 4 bases at J; junction bases unmatched: 3. CDR3 length: 16 residues.

This rearrangement joins TRBV24-1 to TRBJ1-1; 7 bases fit TRBD1. The germline V gene encodes CDR1 KGHDR and CDR2 SFDVKD. With 3 bases clipped from V and 4 bases from J, the junction kept 4 bases outside the gene matches. The CDR3 totals 14 residues. The CDR3 DNA sequence: TGTGCCACCAGTGATCCGACAGGGCCCACTGAAGCTTTCTTT. This sequence encodes CATSDPTGPTEAFF.

This sequence joins TRBV24-1 and TRBJ2-7; 9 nucleotides agree with TRBD2. Germline assignment: CDR1 KGHDR and CDR2 SFDVKD. V shed 4 bases, J shed 2 bases, and the junction held 11 bases outside the gene matches. The CDR3 sequence is 17 residues long. Here the CDR3 reads CATSDAKGGLATYEQYF. The CDR3 DNA sequence: TGTGCCACCAGTGACGCCAAGGGCGGACTAGCGACCTACGAGCAGTACTTC.

The chain recombines TRBV28 with TRBJ2-7; maybe TRBD2 (6 bases). CDR3 length: 13 amino acids. The V and J ends lost 5 bases and 4 bases respectively, with 12 bases between them. Germline CDR1 MDHEN, CDR2 SYDVKM. The CDR3 loop reads CASSGGGPYEQYF. Here the CDR3 DNA reads TGTGCCAGCAGTGGGGGAGGCCCTTACGAGCAGTACTTC.

This chain joins TRBV15 and TRBJ2-3; 15 bases map to TRBD2. Germline CDR1 LNHNV, CDR2 YYDKDF (reference sequence). The CDR3 runs to 18 residues. Trimming removed 5 bases from V and 4 bases from J; junction bases left unmatched: 10. The CDR3 sequence is CATSGGTSGRSTSDTQYF. CDR3 in DNA: TGTGCCACCAGCGGCGGGACTAGCGGGAGGAGCACCTCAGATACGCAGTATTTT.

The chain combines TRBV6-1 with TRBJ1-5; TRBD1 is a possible D gene (6 bases). CDR3 size: 16 residues. Looked up from germline, CDR1 is MNHNS and CDR2 is SASEGT. V lost 3 bases and J lost 6, with 18 bases in between. CDR3 nucleotide sequence: TGTGCCAGCAGTGAGAGTCGACAGGTTTTTCCTCAGCCCCAGCATTTT. This codes for CASSESRQVFPQPQHF.

This sequence joins TRBV7-6 and TRBJ1-1, with a tentative D call TRBD1 (6 bases). CDR1 is SGHVS, CDR2 FNYEAQ, per germline. The CDR3 contains 17 residues. The V end lost 4 bases, the J end lost 0 bases, and 18 bases lay between the germline ends. CDR3 sequence (DNA): TGTGCCAGCAGCTCAACAGGGATCCGGGTGATGAACACTGAAGCTTTCTTT. Translated: CASSSTGIRVMNTEAFF.

This clone has a handful of counts. The chain employs TRBV5-1 and TRBJ2-5; D not certain. The germline V gene encodes CDR1 SGHRS and CDR2 YFSETQ. CDR3 length equals 13 residues. Deletions cut 2 bases from V and 1 base from J, with 6 bases between. The CDR3 protein is CASSLYFQETQYF. The CDR3 nucleotides read TGCGCCAGCAGCTTATATTTCCAAGAGACCCAGTACTTC. Complete variable domain (other parts from reference TRBV5-1 and TRBJ2-5): KAGVTQTPRYLIKTRGQQVTLSCSPISGHRSVSWYQQTPGQGLQFLFEYFSETQRNKGNFPGRFSGRQFSNSRSEMNVSTLELGDSALYLCASSLYFQETQYFGPGTRLLVL.

The genes are TRBV4-3 and TRBJ1-4; D not certain. Germline V lookup: CDR1 LGHNA, CDR2 YSLEER. The CDR3 has 16 amino acids. V shed 0 bases and J shed 8 bases, with 16 bases lying between them. The CDR3 loop is CASSQEGRYEGEKLFF. The CDR3 DNA is TGCGCCAGCAGCCAAGAGGGCAGGTATGAGGGCGAAAAACTGTTTTTT.

The V call is TRBV3-1 (or the pseudogene TRBV3-2), the J call TRBJ2-5, with 11 nucleotides matching TRBD2. Trimming took 0 bases from V and 2 from J; bases not matched to a gene: 5. Germline assignment: CDR1 LGHDT and CDR2 YNNKEL (reference sequence). The CDR3 is 17 residues long. CDR3 nucleotide sequence: TGTGCCAGCAGCCAAGAGGGGACTAGCGGCCCACAAGAGACCCAGTACTTC. Its translation is CASSQEGTSGPQETQYF.

This clone appeared a single time. V and J are TRBV2 and TRBJ2-7, with D perhaps matching TRBD2 (6 bases). This CDR3 comprises 15 residues. The germline gives CDR1 SNHLY, CDR2 FYNNEI. The CDR3: CPAGPPVPLLREQYF. For the CDR3, the DNA is TGTCCCGCGGGGCCCCCAGTCCCTCTACTACGCGAGCAGTACTTC.